The 27 T cell receptor beta chains presented below share a single source sample, sequenced in a study of cytomegalovirus exposure and HLA in healthy donors (dated by TCRdb to 2015 to 2018). Library construction relied on the immunoSEQ multiplex PCR assay. A mixture of 60 forward primers for TCR Vbeta segments and 13 reverse primers for TCR Jbeta segments was used in the multiplex PCR. Not all clones reach the TCRdb copy of this immuneACCESS table, which keeps in-frame sequences only. Checked studies attribute under half of the gap to unresolved V genes and leave the rest unexplained. This sample comprises some 60,000 clones, 80% of them detected only once. The ten top clones hold approximately 6% of the sample. The sequenced sample was PBMCs. The source is a male donor in good health and CMV-seronegative.

The rearrangement uses TRBV4-3 and TRBJ1-2; the D gene is possibly TRBD1 (6 bases). Germline loops: CDR1 LGHNA, CDR2 YSLEER. V dropped 4 bases and J dropped 6 bases, with 12 bases sitting between them. This CDR3 is built from 13 residues. The CDR3 is CASSPGGLDGYTF. CDR3 sequence (DNA): TGCGCCAGCAGCCCCGGGGGGCTGGATGGCTACACCTTC.

The rearrangement uses TRBV7-2 and TRBJ2-5, with D possibly being TRBD1 (6 bases). TRBJ2-7 matches the DNA end more closely, so the J call is doubtful. The CDR3 is 15 amino acids. CDR1 is SGHTA and CDR2 is FQGNSA in the germline V gene. The CDR3 nucleotides are TGTGCCAGCACCCTTACTGGGACACCGGCCTACGAGCAGTACTTC. This encodes CASTLTGTPAYEQYF.

The rearrangement links TRBV6-6 to TRBJ1-2; 9 bases line up with TRBD1. Trimming removed 5 bases from V and 2 bases from J; junction bases left unmatched: 3. In germline, CDR1 is MNHNY, CDR2 SVGAGI (reference sequence). This CDR3 region has 14 residues. The CDR3 DNA reads as TGTGCCAGCAGTGCGGACAGGGGAAACTATGGCTACACCTTC. This encodes CASSADRGNYGYTF.

About this clone: The sample holds other DNA sequences that translate to the same CDR3. The CDR3 nucleotides are TGTGCCAGCAGCCCGGACAGGGGCTACGAGCAGTACTTC. Residues: CASSPDRGYEQYF. This chain connects TRBV7-3 to TRBJ2-7; 9 bases map to TRBD1. The trim removed 5 bases at V and 3 bases at J, leaving 2 bases unmatched. CDR3 length equals 13 residues. Per the germline V gene, CDR1 is SGHTA and CDR2 is FQGTGA.

The chain is built from TRBV10-3 and TRBJ2-5; 7 bases align to TRBD1. V lost 10 bases to trimming and J lost 3 bases; unmatched junction nucleotides: 11. The CDR3 length is 14 residues. Germline CDR1 reads ENHRY; CDR2 reads SYGVKD. CDR3 DNA: TGTGCCACCCTCCCCGACAGGGAAGAAGAGACCCAGTACTTC. Translated, it gives CATLPDREEETQYF.

This clone showed up just a few times. The chain employs TRBV28 and TRBJ1-5; TRBD1 is a possible D gene (6 bases). Germline CDR1 reads MDHEN; CDR2 reads SYDVKM. V dropped 8 bases and J dropped 2 bases, with 16 bases sitting between them. The CDR3 sequence is 15 residues long. The chain's CDR3 is CASALQGRRNQPQHF. The CDR3 nucleotides read TGTGCCAGCGCTCTACAGGGACGTCGCAATCAGCCCCAGCATTTT.

This clone was observed a handful of times. The chain links TRBV7-2 to TRBJ1-3; 7 positions agree with TRBD1. CDR3 size: 16 residues. Germline V gene lookup returns CDR1 SGHTA and CDR2 FQGNSA. V was pared by 5 bases and J by 0 bases, with 7 bases of the junction left unmatched. The CDR3 DNA follows: TGTGCCAGCAGCCCCCCCGGGACAGCCTCTGGAAACACCATATATTTT. Translated, it gives CASSPPGTASGNTIYF.

J is TRBJ2-1 and V is TRBV6-5; a weak D match, TRBD1 (6 bases). Germline V gene lookup returns CDR1 MNHEY and CDR2 SVGAGI. V lost 8 bases to trimming and J lost 0 bases, with 11 bases between them. The CDR3 contains 14 residues. The chain's CDR3 is CASGRQDSYNEQFF. Here the CDR3 DNA reads TGTGCCAGCGGTCGACAGGACTCCTACAATGAGCAGTTCTTC.

The rearrangement uses TRBV7-8 and TRBJ2-6, with a possible D match to TRBD1 (5 bases). CDR3 size: 14 residues. V dropped 6 bases and J dropped 1 base, with 7 bases sitting between them. Germline assignment: CDR1 SGHVS and CDR2 FQNEAQ. The CDR3 spells CASRKGSGANVLTF. CDR3 coding DNA: TGTGCCAGCAGGAAGGGGTCTGGGGCCAACGTCCTGACTTTC.

The chain links TRBV5-1 to TRBJ2-5, with D tentatively TRBD2 (6 bases). V lost 0 bases to trimming and J lost 2 bases, with 14 bases between them. The germline gives CDR1 SGHRS, CDR2 YFSETQ. This CDR3 has 16 residues. CDR3: CASSLASGTLQETQYF. DNA for the CDR3: TGCGCCAGCAGCTTGGCGAGTGGGACTTTACAAGAGACCCAGTACTTC. Combining the CDR3 with reference TRBV5-1 and TRBJ2-5 gives the whole variable domain KAGVTQTPRYLIKTRGQQVTLSCSPISGHRSVSWYQQTPGQGLQFLFEYFSETQRNKGNFPGRFSGRQFSNSRSEMNVSTLELGDSALYLCASSLASGTLQETQYFGPGTRLLVL.

The chain recombines TRBV7-2 with TRBJ1-1; 7 positions match TRBD1. This CDR3 has 13 amino acids. Germline CDR1 SGHTA, CDR2 FQGNSA. V shed 5 bases and J 5 bases; nucleotides not matched to a gene: 5. The CDR3, as DNA: TGTGCCAGCAGCGCCTACAGGGGTACTGAAGCTTTCTTT. This gives the protein CASSAYRGTEAFF. Filled out from reference TRBV7-2 and TRBJ1-1, the complete variable domain reads GAGVSQSPSNKVTEKGKDVELRCDPISGHTALYWYRQSLGQGLEFLIYFQGNSAPDKSGLPSDRFSAERTGGSVSTLTIQRTQQEDSAVYLCASSAYRGTEAFFGQGTRLTVV.

CDR3 residues: CASSLTSGTSGTDTQYF. The CDR3 DNA is TGTGCCAGCAGCTTAACTTCGGGGACTAGCGGCACAGATACGCAGTATTTT. The chain links TRBV7-3 to TRBJ2-3, with 10 bases fitting TRBD2. This CDR3 contains 17 residues. Losses at the gene ends were 0 bases for V and 1 base for J; bases not matched to a gene: 4. Germline V gene data show CDR1 as SGHTA and CDR2 as FQGTGA.

V gene TRBV19 combines with J gene TRBJ1-1; 9 bases are shared with TRBD1. The CDR3 consists of 14 residues. Germline-derived CDR1 and CDR2 are LNHDA and SQIVND (reference sequence). Trimming at V came to 4 bases and at J to 2 bases, leaving 2 bases not matched to a gene. The CDR3 sequence is CASSRDRANTEAFF. The CDR3 DNA sequence: TGTGCCAGTAGTAGGGACAGGGCCAACACTGAAGCTTTCTTT.

The chain joins TRBV5-1 to TRBJ2-6; no firm D call. CDR1 is SGHRS, CDR2 YFSETQ, per germline. This CDR3 contains 15 residues. Between the trimmed V and J ends, which lost 0 bases and 1 base, there was a span of 5 bases. CDR3 in DNA: TGCGCCAGCAGCTTGGCGGGTTCTGGGGCCAACGTCCTGACTTTC. Residues: CASSLAGSGANVLTF.

V usage is TRBV7-2 and J usage is TRBJ2-3; 12 positions match TRBD2. With 5 bases clipped from V and 7 bases from J, the junction kept 7 bases outside the gene matches. The CDR3 spans 15 residues. Germline V gene lookup returns CDR1 SGHTA and CDR2 FQGNSA. The CDR3 spells CASSPSGGVGNTQYF. The CDR3 DNA reads TGTGCCAGCAGCCCTAGCGGGGGGGTTGGGAATACGCAGTATTTT.

The chain links TRBV9 to TRBJ2-5; 12 positions agree with TRBD2. V trimming: 6 bases; J trimming: 4 bases; junction bases outside the gene matches: 7. The CDR3 covers 15 residues. From germline, CDR1 is SGDLS and CDR2 YYNGEE. CDR3 residues: CASNQLAGGAETQYF. CDR3 coding DNA: TGTGCCAGCAACCAACTAGCGGGGGGTGCAGAGACCCAGTACTTC.

The rearrangement joins TRBV15 to TRBJ2-1, with D possibly being TRBD1 (6 bases). This CDR3 contains 17 residues. Trimming cost V 1 base and J 1 base, with 14 bases left between them. Germline V gives CDR1 LNHNV, CDR2 YYDKDF (reference sequence). The CDR3 is CATSRAFRQGSYNEQFF. The CDR3 DNA follows: TGTGCCACCAGCAGAGCTTTTAGGCAGGGGTCCTACAATGAGCAGTTCTTC.

This chain joins TRBV6-6 and TRBJ2-5, with 12 bases aligning to TRBD2. This CDR3 has 16 residues. The germline V gene has CDR1 MNHNY and CDR2 SVGAGI (reference sequence). Unmatched junction bases numbered 9, after V lost 6 bases and J lost 4 bases. CDR3 protein: CASSQSTSGGSETQYF. The CDR3 DNA reads as TGTGCCAGCAGCCAGTCCACTAGCGGGGGGTCAGAGACCCAGTACTTC.

The chain recombines TRBV29-1 with TRBJ1-3, with 9 positions matching TRBD1. The CDR3 length is 14 residues. Germline trimming cut 6 bases from V and 2 bases from J; bases unmatched to any gene: 5. CDR1 and CDR2 (germline): SQVTM, ANQGSEA. CDR3 region: CSVAHRGPGNTIYF. CDR3 DNA sequence: TGCAGCGTAGCCCACAGGGGGCCTGGAAACACCATATATTTT. Full variable domain (rest looked up from reference TRBV29-1 and TRBJ1-3): SAVISQKPSRDICQRGTSLTIQCQVDSQVTMMFWYRQQPGQSLTLIATANQGSEATYESGFVIDKFPISRPNLTFSTLTVSNMSPEDSSIYLCSVAHRGPGNTIYFGEGSWLTVV.

This chain links TRBV19 with TRBJ2-7, with a weak D call TRBD1 (5 bases). Trimming shortened V by 10 bases and J by 1 base, and 14 bases separated the two germline ends. The CDR3 is 13 residues long. CDR1 is LNHDA and CDR2 is SQIVND in the germline V gene (reference sequence). The CDR3 is CATTSRTSYEQYF. The CDR3 region has the DNA TGTGCCACCACCTCTCGGACATCCTACGAGCAGTACTTC. The variable domain in full, with the rest retrieved from reference TRBV19 and TRBJ2-7, is DGGITQSPKYLFRKEGQNVTLSCEQNLNHDAMYWYRQDPGQGLRLIYYSQIVNDFQKGDIAEGYSVSREKKESFPLTVTSAQKNPTAFYLCATTSRTSYEQYFGPGTRLTVT.

The rearrangement links TRBV5-4 to TRBJ1-3, with D unclear. The CDR3 length is 17 residues. The V and J ends lost 1 base and 0 bases respectively, with 14 bases between them. Germline V CDR1 and CDR2: SGHNT, YYREEE (reference sequence). CDR3 in amino acids: CASSLSDGASSGNTIYF. The CDR3 nucleotides read TGTGCCAGCAGCTTGTCTGATGGTGCTAGCTCTGGAAACACCATATATTTT.

To note about this clone: Relative to the germline gene, one junction end is altered; a read error may explain this. V and J are TRBV7-9 and TRBJ2-1, with D possibly matching TRBD1 (6 bases). The length of the CDR3 is 16 residues. Germline CDR1 is SEHNR and CDR2 is FQNEAQ (reference sequence). The CDR3 region is CSSSLESGARYNEQFF. For the CDR3, the DNA is TGTTCCAGCAGCTTAGAGTCAGGGGCGAGGTACAATGAGCAGTTCTTC.

The sample holds one count of this clone. This chain links TRBV28 with TRBJ1-5; TRBD1 is a possible D gene (5 bases). Trimming pared 7 bases from V and 3 bases from J, leaving 13 bases between. The CDR3 runs 14 residues. Germline values: CDR1 MDHEN, CDR2 SYDVKM. CDR3 region: CASNQGGDNQPQHF. Written as DNA, the CDR3 is TGTGCCAGCAACCAGGGTGGGGACAATCAGCCCCAGCATTTT.

The chain employs TRBV5-1 and TRBJ2-5; a weak D match, TRBD1 (5 bases). Germline assignment: CDR1 SGHRS and CDR2 YFSETQ. This CDR3 is built from 14 residues. Trimming shortened V by 3 bases and J by 2 bases, and 11 bases separated the two germline ends. Written as DNA, the CDR3 is TGCGCCAGCAGCTCAAACAGGAAACAAGAGACCCAGTACTTC. This encodes CASSSNRKQETQYF.

The chain uses TRBV5-6 and TRBJ1-2; 11 nucleotides align to TRBD1. V lost 5 bases, J lost 6 bases, and 12 bases stayed unmatched. The CDR3 is made up of 16 amino acids. Germline V gives CDR1 SGHDT, CDR2 YYEEEE. The CDR3 sequence: CASSWDRGETDDGYTF. CDR3 nucleotide sequence: TGTGCCAGCAGTTGGGACAGGGGGGAGACAGACGATGGCTACACCTTC.

The chain couples TRBV6-6 to TRBJ2-7; no reliable D call. V was pared by 2 bases and J by 2 bases, with 16 bases between. This CDR3 comprises 16 residues. Germline lookup yields CDR1 MNHNY and CDR2 SVGAGI (reference sequence). CDR3 protein: CASSYPQATGTYEQYF. The CDR3 bases are TGTGCCAGCAGTTACCCCCAGGCTACCGGTACCTACGAGCAGTACTTC.

The J gene is TRBJ2-2, the V gene TRBV4-3; no reliable D call. Germline-derived CDR1 and CDR2 are LGHNA and YSLEER. The CDR3 runs 15 residues. Trimming shortened V by 4 bases and J by 3 bases, and 12 bases separated the two germline ends. In nucleotides, the CDR3 is TGCGCCAGCAGCCTTAAGCCGGGTGACACCGGGGAGCTGTTTTTT. Its protein product is CASSLKPGDTGELFF.